What follows describes a single T cell receptor beta chain. Its specificity is unknown. The data originate from a study of OX40 agonist ivuxolimab in advanced cancers. On the study more broadly: Patients received ivuxolimab, an agonistic anti-OX40 (CD134) antibody. Patients treated during dose escalation were battling hepatocellular carcinoma, melanoma, renal cell or head and neck cancer. Study-wide findings and caveats: Both CD4+ and CD8+ T cell populations in blood had undergone clonal expansion by week 6 at 0.1 to 3.0 mg/kg.

Germline V gene sequence: CDR1 SGHRS, CDR2 YFSETQ. Trimming stripped 2 bases from V and 0 bases from J, with 13 bases between. The CDR3 covers 16 residues. TCRdb keeps only in-frame clones here, not all; method: immunoSEQ multiplex PCR. The table records roughly 53,000 clones, about 82% of them present only once. Excluded were patients having autoimmune disease history or systemic immunosuppression. The rearrangement links TRBV5-1 to TRBJ2-3, with a weak D call TRBD2 (5 bases). This clonotype originated in an adult with an advanced solid tumor such as melanoma, head and neck, liver or kidney cancer. The sample in question was CD4+ or CD8+ T cells sorted from blood, obtained in a trial of the OX40 agonist ivuxolimab. The CDR3 nucleotides read TGCGCCAGCAGCTTTTTGAGCGGAGCTAGCACAGATACGCAGTATTTT. Translated, it gives CASSFLSGASTDTQYF.